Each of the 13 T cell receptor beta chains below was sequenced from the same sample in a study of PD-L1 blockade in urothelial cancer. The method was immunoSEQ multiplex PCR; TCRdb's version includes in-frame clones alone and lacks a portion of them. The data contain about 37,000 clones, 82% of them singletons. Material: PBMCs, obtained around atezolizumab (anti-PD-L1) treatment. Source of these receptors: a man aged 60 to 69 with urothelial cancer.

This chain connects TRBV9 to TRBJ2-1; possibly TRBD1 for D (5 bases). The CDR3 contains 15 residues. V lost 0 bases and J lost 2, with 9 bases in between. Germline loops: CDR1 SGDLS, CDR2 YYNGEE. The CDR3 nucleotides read TGTGCCAGCAGCGTAGGGCAGGGTCCCTACAATGAGCAGTTCTTC. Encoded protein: CASSVGQGPYNEQFF.

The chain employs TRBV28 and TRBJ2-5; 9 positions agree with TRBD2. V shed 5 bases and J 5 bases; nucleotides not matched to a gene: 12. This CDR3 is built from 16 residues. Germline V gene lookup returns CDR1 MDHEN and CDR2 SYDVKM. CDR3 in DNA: TGTGCCAGCAGTGGCCGGGGGCGGGGGGGCCGTGAGACCCAGTACTTC. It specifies CASSGRGRGGRETQYF.

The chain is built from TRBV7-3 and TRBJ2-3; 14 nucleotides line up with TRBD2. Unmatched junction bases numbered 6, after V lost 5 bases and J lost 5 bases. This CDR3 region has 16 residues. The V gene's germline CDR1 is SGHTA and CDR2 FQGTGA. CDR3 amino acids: CASSPTTSGGGDTQYF. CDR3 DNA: TGTGCCAGCAGCCCGACGACTAGCGGGGGGGGAGATACGCAGTATTTT.

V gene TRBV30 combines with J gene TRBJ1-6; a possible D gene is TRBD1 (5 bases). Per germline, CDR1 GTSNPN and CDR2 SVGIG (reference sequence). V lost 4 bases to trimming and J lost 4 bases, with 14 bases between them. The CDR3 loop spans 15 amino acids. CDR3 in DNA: TGTGCCTGGACCAGAGCCACAGGTTATAATTCACCCCTCCACTTT. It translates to CAWTRATGYNSPLHF.

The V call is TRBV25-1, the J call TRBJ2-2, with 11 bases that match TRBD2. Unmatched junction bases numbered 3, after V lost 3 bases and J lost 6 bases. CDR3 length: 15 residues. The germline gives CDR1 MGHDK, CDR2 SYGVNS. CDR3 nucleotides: TGTGCCAGCAGTGATAGCGGGGGGGCCGCCGGGGAGCTGTTTTTT. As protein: CASSDSGGAAGELFF.

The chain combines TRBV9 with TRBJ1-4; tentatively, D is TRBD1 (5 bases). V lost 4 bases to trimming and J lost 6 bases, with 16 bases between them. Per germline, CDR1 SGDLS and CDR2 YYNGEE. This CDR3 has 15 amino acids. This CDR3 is CASSTNTGDYEKLFF. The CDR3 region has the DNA TGTGCCAGCAGCACCAACACGGGGGATTATGAAAAACTGTTTTTT.

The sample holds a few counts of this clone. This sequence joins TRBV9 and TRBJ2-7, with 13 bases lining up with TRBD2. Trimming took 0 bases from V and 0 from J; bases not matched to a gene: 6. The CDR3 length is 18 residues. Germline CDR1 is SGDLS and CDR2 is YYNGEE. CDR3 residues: CASSVGGLAGDSSYEQYF. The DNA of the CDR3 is TGTGCCAGCAGCGTAGGTGGACTAGCGGGGGATAGCTCCTACGAGCAGTACTTC.

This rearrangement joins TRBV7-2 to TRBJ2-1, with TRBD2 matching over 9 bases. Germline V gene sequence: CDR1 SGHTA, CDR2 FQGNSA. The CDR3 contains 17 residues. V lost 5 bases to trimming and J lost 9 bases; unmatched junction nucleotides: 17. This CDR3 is CASSPEVGAGGGGEQFF. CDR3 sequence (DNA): TGTGCCAGCAGCCCCGAGGTTGGCGCGGGGGGGGGAGGTGAGCAGTTCTTC.

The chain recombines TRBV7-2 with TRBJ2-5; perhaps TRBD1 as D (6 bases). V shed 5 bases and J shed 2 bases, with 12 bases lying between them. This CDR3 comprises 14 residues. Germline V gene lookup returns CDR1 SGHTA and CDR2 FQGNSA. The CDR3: CASSRRTEQETQYF. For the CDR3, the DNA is TGTGCCAGCAGCCGGAGGACAGAGCAAGAGACCCAGTACTTC.

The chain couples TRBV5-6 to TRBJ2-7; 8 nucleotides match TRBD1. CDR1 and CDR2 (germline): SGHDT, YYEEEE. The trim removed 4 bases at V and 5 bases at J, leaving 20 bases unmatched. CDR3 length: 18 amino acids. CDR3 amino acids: CASSLRSWDRIWRNEQYF. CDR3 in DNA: TGTGCCAGCAGCCTGCGTTCTTGGGACAGGATATGGAGGAACGAGCAGTACTTC. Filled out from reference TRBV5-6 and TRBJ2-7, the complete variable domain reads DAGVTQSPTHLIKTRGQQVTLRCSPKSGHDTVSWYQQALGQGPQFIFQYYEEEERQRGNFPDRFSGHQFPNYSSELNVNALLLGDSALYLCASSLRSWDRIWRNEQYFGPGTRLTVT.

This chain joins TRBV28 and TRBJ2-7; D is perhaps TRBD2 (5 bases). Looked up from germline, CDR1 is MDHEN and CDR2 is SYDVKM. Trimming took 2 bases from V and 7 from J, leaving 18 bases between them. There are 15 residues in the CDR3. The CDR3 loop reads CASSLGGWAVSEQYF. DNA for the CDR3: TGTGCCAGCAGTTTAGGAGGTTGGGCGGTCAGTGAGCAGTACTTC. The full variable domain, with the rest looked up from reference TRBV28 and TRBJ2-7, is DVKVTQSSRYLVKRTGEKVFLECVQDMDHENMFWYRQDPGLGLRLIYFSYDVKMKEKGDIPEGYSVSREKKERFSLILESASTNQTSMYLCASSLGGWAVSEQYFGPGTRLTVT.

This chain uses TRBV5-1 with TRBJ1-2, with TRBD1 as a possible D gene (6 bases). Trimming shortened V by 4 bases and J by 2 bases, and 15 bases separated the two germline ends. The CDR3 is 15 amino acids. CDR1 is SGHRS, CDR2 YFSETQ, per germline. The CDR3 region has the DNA TGCGCCAGCAGCCCGGAACGGACAGTCAACTATGGCTACACCTTC. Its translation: CASSPERTVNYGYTF.

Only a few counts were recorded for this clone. The CDR3 spells CASSLGGSQDTQYF. DNA for the CDR3: TGCGCCAGCAGCTTGGGGGGCTCCCAAGATACGCAGTATTTT. The chain recombines TRBV5-1 with TRBJ2-3, with TRBD1 as a possible D gene (5 bases). Germline lookup yields CDR1 SGHRS and CDR2 YFSETQ. There are 14 residues in the CDR3. V was shortened by 0 bases and J by 5 bases, with 10 bases between the two germline ends.